What follows are 32 T cell receptor beta chains derived from one specimen sequenced in a study of cytomegalovirus exposure and HLA in healthy donors. PCR amplification relied on 60 Vbeta primers (plus 13 Jbeta primers). Sequencing was performed with immunoSEQ multiplex PCR; in TCRdb, only in-frame clones are kept and a portion is missing. The table has just under 250,000 clones, roughly 80% seen once. The sample consisted of PBMCs. Receptors originate from a woman in her forties in good health and CMV-seropositive.

Notes on this clone: This CDR3 is also generated by other DNA sequences in the sample. The V call is TRBV7-2, the J call TRBJ1-1; a weak D match, TRBD1 (5 bases). The V and J ends lost 6 bases and 1 base respectively, with 9 bases between them. The germline V gene encodes CDR1 SGHTA and CDR2 FQGNSA. The CDR3 has 13 amino acids. DNA for the CDR3: TGTGCCAGCAGTCAACAGGAGAACACTGAAGCTTTCTTT. Translating gives CASSQQENTEAFF.

J is TRBJ1-3 and V is TRBV6-6, with TRBD1 as a possible D gene (5 bases). The germline CDR1 and CDR2 sequences are MNHNY and SVGAGI (reference sequence). V shed 0 bases and J shed 4 bases, with 10 bases lying between them. This CDR3 comprises 15 residues. Here the CDR3 DNA reads TGTGCCAGCAGTTACTCGCAGGGTGCCGGAAACACCATATATTTT. Amino acid sequence: CASSYSQGAGNTIYF.

The V and J genes are TRBV4-1 and TRBJ1-4, with unresolved D. The CDR3 contains 11 residues. V lost 3 bases and J 10 bases, leaving 6 bases between the germline ends. Germline CDR1 reads MGHRA; CDR2 reads YSYEKL. The CDR3 DNA reads as TGCGCCAGCAGCCAGGAGAGAAAACTGTTTTTT. Translating it yields CASSQERKLFF.

This sequence joins TRBV7-9 and TRBJ2-7; TRBD1 matches at 9 bases. Germline assignment: CDR1 SEHNR and CDR2 FQNEAQ (reference sequence). CDR3 size: 14 residues. V shed 5 bases and J 6 bases; nucleotides not matched to a gene: 8. CDR3 sequence (DNA): TGTGCCAGCAGCCCCCGTACAGGGGGCAGCGAGCAGTACTTC. The encoded protein is CASSPRTGGSEQYF. Complete variable domain (other parts from reference TRBV7-9 and TRBJ2-7): DTGVSQNPRHKITKRGQNVTFRCDPISEHNRLYWYRQTLGQGPEFLTYFQNEAQLEKSRLLSDRFSAERPKGSFSTLEIQRTEQGDSAMYLCASSPRTGGSEQYFGPGTRLTVT.

The chain recombines TRBV5-6 with TRBJ1-6, with 8 bases aligning to TRBD1. The trim removed 4 bases at V and 6 bases at J, leaving 6 bases unmatched. This CDR3 is built from 15 residues. From germline, CDR1 is SGHDT and CDR2 YYEEEE. The CDR3 DNA follows: TGTGCCAGCAGCGGACAGGGCCTTTCTAATTCACCCCTCCACTTT. It codes for CASSGQGLSNSPLHF.

V and J are TRBV7-2 and TRBJ2-1; 9 bases map to TRBD2. The germline gives CDR1 SGHTA, CDR2 FQGNSA. The CDR3 runs 15 residues. V lost 5 bases and J lost 4; bases outside the gene matches: 6. The CDR3 DNA sequence: TGTGCCAGCAGCACAGCTAGCGGGAATTACAATGAGCAGTTCTTC. Translation gives CASSTASGNYNEQFF.

This chain uses TRBV7-2 with TRBJ2-4; D call uncertain. V was shortened by 2 bases and J by 10 bases, with 12 bases between the two germline ends. The CDR3 is 13 amino acids. The germline CDR1 and CDR2 sequences are SGHTA and FQGNSA. For the CDR3, the DNA is TGTGCCAGCAGCTTATTCAGGTCGGAAATTCAGTACTTC. As protein: CASSLFRSEIQYF.

The chain is built from TRBV11-3 and TRBJ2-7, with a weak D call TRBD2 (8 bases). Germline V gives CDR1 SGHNT, CDR2 YENEEA. This CDR3 is 14 amino acids long. Trimming removed 5 bases at V and 3 bases at J, with 14 bases between. The CDR3 reads CASSPGRGLYEQYF. In nucleotides, the CDR3 is TGTGCCAGCAGCCCCGGGAGGGGGCTCTACGAGCAGTACTTC. Together with reference TRBV11-3 and TRBJ2-7, the CDR3 gives the full variable domain: EAGVVQSPRYKIIEKKQPVAFWCNPISGHNTLYWYLQNLGQGPELLIRYENEEAVDDSQLPKDRFSAERLKGVDSTLKIQPAELGDSAVYLCASSPGRGLYEQYFGPGTRLTVT.

This rearrangement joins TRBV7-9 to TRBJ2-1, with 7 bases matching TRBD2. The CDR3 contains 16 residues. Looked up from germline, CDR1 is SEHNR and CDR2 is FQNEAQ (reference sequence). Trimming took 5 bases from V and 6 from J; bases not matched to a gene: 13. The CDR3 loop is CASSPRSAGVSNEQFF. The CDR3 coding sequence is TGTGCCAGCAGCCCCCGTTCTGCGGGAGTAAGCAATGAGCAGTTCTTC.

This chain joins TRBV7-2 and TRBJ1-5; D is ambiguous. Germline CDR1 reads SGHTA; CDR2 reads FQGNSA. Trimming stripped 5 bases from V and 7 bases from J, with 15 bases between. The length of the CDR3 is 14 residues. CDR3 nucleotides: TGTGCCAGCAGCCCGGACGGACTGGGGCAGCCCCAGCATTTT. As protein: CASSPDGLGQPQHF.

This chain joins TRBV5-1 and TRBJ2-1, with 8 nucleotides matching TRBD2. The CDR3 loop spans 17 amino acids. Trimming removed 0 bases from V and 6 bases from J; junction bases left unmatched: 11. CDR1 and CDR2 from the germline V gene are SGHRS and YFSETQ. The CDR3 reads CASSLDGRAPTLNEQFF. The CDR3 bases are TGCGCCAGCAGCTTGGACGGGAGGGCCCCAACTCTCAATGAGCAGTTCTTC. The full variable domain, in which reference TRBV5-1 and TRBJ2-1 provide the parts outside the CDR3, is KAGVTQTPRYLIKTRGQQVTLSCSPISGHRSVSWYQQTPGQGLQFLFEYFSETQRNKGNFPGRFSGRQFSNSRSEMNVSTLELGDSALYLCASSLDGRAPTLNEQFFGPGTRLTVL.

The chain couples TRBV27 to TRBJ1-3; a possible D gene is TRBD1 (5 bases). Per the germline V gene, CDR1 is MNHEY and CDR2 is SMNVEV (reference sequence). CDR3 length equals 17 residues. Trimming shortened V by 5 bases and J by 2 bases, and 19 bases separated the two germline ends. For the CDR3, the DNA is TGTGCCAGCAGTCTAAGCCGGCCGGGGGTAACTGGAAACACCATATATTTT. Translated, it gives CASSLSRPGVTGNTIYF.

This chain connects TRBV18 to TRBJ2-7, with TRBD1 matching 10 bases. The V gene's germline CDR1 is KGHSH and CDR2 LQKENI. Germline trimming cut 3 bases from V and 7 bases from J; bases unmatched to any gene: 3. The length of the CDR3 is 13 residues. The CDR3 bases are TGTGCCAGCTCACCGGGGACAGGGGCTGAGCAGTACTTC. Translating it yields CASSPGTGAEQYF. Complete variable domain (other parts from reference TRBV18 and TRBJ2-7): NAGVMQNPRHLVRRRGQEARLRCSPMKGHSHVYWYRQLPEEGLKFMVYLQKENIIDESGMPKERFSAEFPKEGPSILRIQQVVRGDSAAYFCASSPGTGAEQYFGPGTRLTVT.

J is TRBJ2-3 and V is TRBV14, with unresolved D. V dropped 1 base and J dropped 0 bases, with 11 bases sitting between them. The CDR3 loop spans 16 amino acids. Per the germline V gene, CDR1 is SGHDN and CDR2 is FVKESK. CDR3 in DNA: TGTGCCAGCAGCCAAGTCGGTTTGCCGAGCACAGATACGCAGTATTTT. This codes for CASSQVGLPSTDTQYF.

To note about this clone: The germline gene is not matched at one end of the junction; a read error may be the cause. The rearrangement joins TRBV20-1 to TRBJ2-5; 7 nucleotides line up with TRBD1. CDR1 is DFQATT, CDR2 SNEGSKA, per germline (reference sequence). This CDR3 is 11 amino acids long. The CDR3 nucleotides read TGCAGTGCTAGGGCCGGGACAGCCATGCACTTC. Translation gives CSARAGTAMHF.

The J gene is TRBJ2-5, the V gene TRBV29-1, with 7 bases identical to TRBD2. The germline CDR1 and CDR2 sequences are SQVTM and ANQGSEA. The CDR3 loop spans 12 amino acids. V was clipped by 7 bases and J by 4 bases; unmatched bases: 6. The CDR3 DNA is TGCAGCGCCTGGGGGGGAAGAGAGACCCAGTACTTC. Translating it yields CSAWGGRETQYF.

V is TRBV7-6 and J is TRBJ2-2; 8 bases agree with TRBD1. This CDR3 is built from 18 residues. Trimming removed 0 bases from V and 0 bases from J; junction bases left unmatched: 6. CDR1 is SGHVS, CDR2 FNYEAQ, per germline. The CDR3 DNA follows: TGTGCCAGCAGCTTAGCTACCTCGACAGGGGCGAACACCGGGGAGCTGTTTTTT. Its translation is CASSLATSTGANTGELFF.

This clone was observed a few times. The rearrangement links TRBV28 to TRBJ1-1, with 10 positions matching TRBD1. The CDR3 runs 22 residues. Germline CDR1 and CDR2: MDHEN and SYDVKM. V dropped 4 bases and J dropped 0; count of bases not matched to a gene: 23. The CDR3 spells CASSSHLYPGQGSFFMNTEAFF. DNA of the CDR3: TGTGCCAGCAGTTCGCACCTGTATCCGGGACAGGGGTCTTTTTTCATGAACACTGAAGCTTTCTTT.

This chain connects TRBV7-8 to TRBJ2-3; the match to TRBD2 covers 13 bases. Trimming at V came to 5 bases and at J to 5 bases, leaving 7 bases not matched to a gene. This CDR3 is 16 amino acids long. Germline values: CDR1 SGHVS, CDR2 FQNEAQ. The CDR3 here is CASSTRLAGGRDTQYF. CDR3 bases: TGTGCCAGCAGCACCAGACTAGCGGGAGGCAGAGATACGCAGTATTTT. The entire variable domain, with the rest obtained from reference TRBV7-8 and TRBJ2-3, is as follows: GAGVSQSPRYKVAKRGQDVALRCDPISGHVSLFWYQQALGQGPEFLTYFQNEAQLDKSGLPSDRFFAERPEGSVSTLKIQRTQQEDSAVYLCASSTRLAGGRDTQYFGPGTRLTVL.

The J gene is TRBJ1-2, the V gene TRBV7-2; D is possibly TRBD1 (5 bases). Germline V gene data show CDR1 as SGHTA and CDR2 as FQGNSA. Between the trimmed V and J ends, which lost 3 bases and 5 bases, there was a span of 13 bases. CDR3 length: 14 residues. Here the CDR3 reads CASSLSPDTYGYTF. The CDR3 bases are TGTGCCAGCAGCTTGTCCCCGGACACATATGGCTACACCTTC.

V and J are TRBV5-6 and TRBJ2-4, with D possibly TRBD1 on 5 matching bases. Germline lookup yields CDR1 SGHDT and CDR2 YYEEEE. Trimming shortened V by 2 bases and J by 0 bases, and 15 bases separated the two germline ends. The CDR3 has 17 residues. Here the CDR3 DNA reads TGTGCCAGCAGCTTCCTAGTAGACAGTAAAGCCAAAAACATTCAGTACTTC. It specifies CASSFLVDSKAKNIQYF. The full variable domain, rest sourced from reference TRBV5-6 and TRBJ2-4, is DAGVTQSPTHLIKTRGQQVTLRCSPKSGHDTVSWYQQALGQGPQFIFQYYEEEERQRGNFPDRFSGHQFPNYSSELNVNALLLGDSALYLCASSFLVDSKAKNIQYFGAGTRLSVL.

This clone has a single count. The genes are TRBV20-1 and TRBJ2-7; D gene ambiguous. CDR1 and CDR2 (germline): DFQATT, SNEGSKA (reference sequence). V lost 5 bases to trimming and J lost 0 bases, with 5 bases between them. This CDR3 spans 11 amino acids. The CDR3 here is CSAVNSYEQYF. The CDR3 coding sequence is TGCAGTGCTGTCAACTCCTACGAGCAGTACTTC.

In the case of this clone: The junction departs from germline at one end; a sequencing error may be responsible. This chain links TRBV6-1 with TRBJ1-3, with 9 bases aligning to TRBD1. Germline V gene data show CDR1 as MNHNS and CDR2 as SASEGT. CDR3 size: 12 residues. The CDR3 DNA reads TGTGCCAGCGGGGACAGGGTCGAAACCATACATTTT. Protein sequence: CASGDRVETIHF.

This chain joins TRBV5-1 and TRBJ2-7, with TRBD2 matching 12 bases. The germline gives CDR1 SGHRS, CDR2 YFSETQ. The V segment lost 4 bases and the J segment 6 bases; nucleotides outside the gene matches: 5. This CDR3 region has 14 residues. The CDR3 reads CASSPSGRASEQYF. CDR3 nucleotide sequence: TGCGCCAGCAGCCCTAGCGGGAGGGCCTCCGAGCAGTACTTC.

This clone occurred a few times. Germline and junction disagree at one end, which may indicate a read error. The V and J genes are TRBV7-9 and TRBJ1-5; 7 bases line up with TRBD1. CDR1 is SEHNR and CDR2 is FQNEAQ in the germline V gene (reference sequence). The CDR3 is made up of 14 amino acids. For the CDR3, the DNA is TGTTCCAGCAGCTTCGGACAGGCTAATCAGCCCCAGCATTTT. Translation: CSSSFGQANQPQHF.

The chain uses TRBV19 and TRBJ1-3; D not certain. Trimming took off 6 bases at V and 7 bases at J, with 13 bases between the two ends. Germline loops: CDR1 LNHDA, CDR2 SQIVND (reference sequence). CDR3 length equals 13 residues. CDR3 sequence: CASRATVLNTIYF. In nucleotides, the CDR3 is TGTGCCAGTAGGGCCACAGTTCTCAACACCATATATTTT.

V is TRBV6-6 and J is TRBJ2-1, with D tentatively TRBD2 (6 bases). Trimming removed 4 bases at V and 3 bases at J, with 10 bases between. There are 14 residues in the CDR3. Germline assignment: CDR1 MNHNY and CDR2 SVGAGI (reference sequence). CDR3 in DNA: TGTGCCAGCAGTTCCCGGGGGAGCTACAATGAGCAGTTCTTC. It encodes CASSSRGSYNEQFF.

This chain links TRBV30 with TRBJ1-1; 7 bases fit TRBD1. Germline-derived CDR1 and CDR2 are GTSNPN and SVGIG (reference sequence). J was trimmed by 1 base and V by 4 bases; bases with no gene match: 6. The CDR3 runs 14 residues. CDR3 sequence reads: CAWTQGSPNTEAFF. CDR3 nucleotides: TGTGCCTGGACACAGGGGTCCCCGAACACTGAAGCTTTCTTT.

The rearrangement links TRBV5-1 to TRBJ1-1; D is ambiguous. The CDR3 totals 15 residues. Germline lookup yields CDR1 SGHRS and CDR2 YFSETQ. Trimming cost V 1 base and J 3 bases, with 13 bases left between them. In DNA, the CDR3 is TGCGCCAGCAGCTTGTGGAGCCCTCGGGACACTGAAGCTTTCTTT. It codes for CASSLWSPRDTEAFF.

This clone was counted between two and nine times. V usage is TRBV7-2 and J usage is TRBJ1-3; 7 bases fit TRBD1. This CDR3 has 15 residues. V lost 1 base, J lost 4 bases, and 4 bases stayed unmatched. CDR1 is SGHTA, CDR2 FQGNSA, per germline. CDR3 nucleotide sequence: TGTGCCAGCAGCTTAGAGGGGACAGTGGGAAACACCATATATTTT. It encodes CASSLEGTVGNTIYF.

The chain carries TRBV7-6 and TRBJ1-4; 9 positions match TRBD1. The CDR3 extends over 19 amino acids. Trimming took 2 bases from V and 4 from J; bases not matched to a gene: 14. CDR1 and CDR2 from the germline V gene are SGHVS and FNYEAQ. The CDR3 region has the DNA TGTGCCAGCAGCTTACCGATTTCGGGGAACAGGGGGCTTAATGAAAAACTGTTTTTT. Translated: CASSLPISGNRGLNEKLFF.

The CDR3 sequence: CASRSSGYEQYF. The CDR3 DNA sequence: TGTGCCAGCAGGTCTAGCGGGTACGAGCAGTACTTC. The V gene is TRBV5-6, the J gene TRBJ2-7; TRBD2 agrees at 8 bases. The CDR3 is 12 residues long. Germline V CDR1 and CDR2: SGHDT, YYEEEE. The junction had 2 bases not matched to a gene; V was cut back by 5 bases and J by 4 bases.